The clone carrying this T cell receptor (beta chain) was seen only once. Its matching antigen is unknown. The CDR3 is 15 residues long. Trimming left V 9 bases short and J 1 base short, with 18 bases between. Germline CDR1 MDHEN, CDR2 SYDVKM. Full-length variable regions came from constant-region reverse primers plus semi-nested Nested Universal Primer A PCR. TCRdb used MiXCR to reprocess the 5' RACE reads, holding one entry per CDR3 protein. This repertoire shows about 8,900 distinct CDR3 sequences, under 35% found once; its top ten account for approximately 4.3%. Study-wide results and caveats: The larger cohort examined one V-J beta rearrangement, not whole repertoires.

The sequencing input was naive CD4+ T cells sorted from a lymph node. Subset described: naive CD4+ T cells, CD4+CD45RA+CD25-. The V call is TRBV28, the J call TRBJ1-1; D call uncertain. The sequence was collected from a female donor with breast cancer. CDR3 residues: CASYGSGSRNTEAFF. The CDR3 DNA reads TGTGCCAGTTACGGCTCGGGCAGTAGGAACACTGAAGCTTTCTTT.